The 18 T cell receptor beta chains listed next were all sequenced from one sample in a study of blood T cells in healthy people across ages. A sample-barcoded 5' primer and a J-beta primer mix were used in a second PCR of about 6 to 11 cycles. In TCRdb, the 5' RACE reads were re-called with MiXCR into one record per CDR3 protein. The table records around 900,000 distinct CDR3 sequences, roughly half of them present only once. The sequenced sample consisted of blood. The receptors come from a woman aged 55 to 70 in good health.

This chain connects TRBV20-1 to TRBJ2-1; the match to TRBD2 covers 9 bases. The V and J ends lost 5 bases and 3 bases, in that order; junction bases with no gene match: 5. Germline CDR1 DFQATT, CDR2 SNEGSKA (reference sequence). This CDR3 comprises 14 residues. The DNA of the CDR3 is TGCAGTGCTCTAAGACTAGCGGACTACAATGAGCAGTTCTTC. Translated: CSALRLADYNEQFF.

This clonotype was seen a few times. V is TRBV6-5 and J is TRBJ2-5; the D gene is possibly TRBD1 (6 bases). The J call is uncertain, as TRBJ2-7 better fits the DNA end. The CDR3 is 13 residues long. Germline CDR1 is MNHEY and CDR2 is SVGAGI. The CDR3 loop is CASSYIRGYEQYF. The CDR3 nucleotides are TGTGCCAGCAGTTACATCAGGGGTTACGAGCAGTACTTC.

V is TRBV20-1 and J is TRBJ1-1; D possibly corresponds to TRBD1 (6 bases). V lost 4 bases to trimming and J lost 1 base, with 13 bases between them. CDR3 size: 14 residues. Germline V CDR1 and CDR2: DFQATT, SNEGSKA (reference sequence). CDR3 sequence reads: CSATEQGANTEAFF. DNA of the CDR3: TGCAGTGCTACCGAACAGGGAGCGAACACTGAAGCTTTCTTT.

The rearrangement links TRBV6-6 to TRBJ1-5; D call uncertain. CDR1 and CDR2 (germline): MNHNY, SVGAGI (reference sequence). V was trimmed by 0 bases and J by 5 bases, leaving 8 bases between them. CDR3 length equals 14 residues. Here the CDR3 DNA reads TGTGCCAGCAGTTACTCGGCCTTGGATCAGCCCCAGCATTTT. Protein product: CASSYSALDQPQHF.

As regards this clonotype: Germline and junction disagree at one end, which may indicate a read error. The V and J genes are TRBV6-6 and TRBJ1-2; 9 positions agree with TRBD1. From germline, CDR1 is MNHNY and CDR2 SVGAGI (reference sequence). CDR3 length: 16 residues. In DNA, the CDR3 is TGTGCCAACAGTTACTCCCCGGGACAGGGAAAAAGCGGCTACACCTTC. Translating it yields CANSYSPGQGKSGYTF.

V is TRBV12-3 or TRBV12-4 and J is TRBJ1-1, with 7 positions matching TRBD1. Germline trimming cut 6 bases from V and 0 bases from J; bases unmatched to any gene: 10. The CDR3 contains 16 residues. The CDR3 loop is CASSPTPGQLNTEAFF. As DNA, the CDR3 is TGTGCCAGCAGCCCGACCCCGGGACAGCTGAACACTGAAGCTTTCTTT.

The chain employs TRBV2 and TRBJ2-4; 7 bases match TRBD1. The CDR3 runs 16 residues. The junction had 15 bases not matched to a gene; V was cut back by 6 bases and J by 7 bases. CDR1 and CDR2 from the germline V gene are SNHLY and FYNNEI. CDR3 nucleotide sequence: TGTGCCAGCAGACCGAGCCCGGACAGGATATGGAACATTCAGTACTTC. This codes for CASRPSPDRIWNIQYF. Filled out from reference TRBV2 and TRBJ2-4, the complete variable domain reads EPEVTQTPSHQVTQMGQEVILRCVPISNHLYFYWYRQILGQKVEFLVSFYNNEISEKSEIFDDQFSVERPDGSNFTLKIRSTKLEDSAMYFCASRPSPDRIWNIQYFGAGTRLSVL.

The chain links TRBV10-3 to TRBJ2-5, with D hard to call. The CDR3 extends over 16 amino acids. The germline V gene has CDR1 ENHRY and CDR2 SYGVKD. V lost 0 bases to trimming and J lost 5 bases, with 16 bases between them. The CDR3 DNA follows: TGTGCCATCAGTGAGTCTTTTTTTTGGGAAACCGAGACCCAGTACTTC. Translating gives CAISESFFWETETQYF.

There are a few counts of this clonotype. The chain recombines TRBV7-9 with TRBJ2-3; 9 nucleotides agree with TRBD2. Looked up from germline, CDR1 is SEHNR and CDR2 is FQNEAQ (reference sequence). With V trimmed by 4 bases and J by 4 bases, 15 bases remained unmatched. The CDR3 totals 18 residues. CDR3 sequence: CASSSSYLSGSNSDTQYF. Here the CDR3 DNA reads TGTGCCAGCAGCTCCAGTTATCTTAGCGGGAGCAACTCAGATACGCAGTATTTT.

The V and J genes are TRBV7-9 and TRBJ2-5; D may match TRBD1 or TRBD2 (5 bases each). From germline, CDR1 is SEHNR and CDR2 FQNEAQ (reference sequence). This CDR3 has 14 residues. V lost 5 bases, J lost 5 bases, and 15 bases lay in between. CDR3 amino acids: CASSPGTVLETQYF. The CDR3 nucleotides read TGTGCCAGCAGCCCAGGGACGGTCCTGGAGACCCAGTACTTC.

The chain is built from TRBV6-5 and TRBJ2-5, with unresolved D. Trimming removed 2 bases from V and 13 bases from J, with 11 bases in between. This CDR3 spans 11 amino acids. From germline, CDR1 is MNHEY and CDR2 SVGAGI. CDR3 DNA: TGTGCCAGCAGTTACGGGCAGGTTTCGTACTTC. This sequence encodes CASSYGQVSYF.

The genes are TRBV9 and TRBJ2-3, with 9 bases aligning to TRBD1. The V segment lost 0 bases and the J segment 4 bases; nucleotides outside the gene matches: 3. Germline V gene lookup returns CDR1 SGDLS and CDR2 YYNGEE. This CDR3 is 15 amino acids long. CDR3 coding DNA: TGTGCCAGCAGCGTAGGGGACAGGGACGCAGATACGCAGTATTTT. Amino acid sequence: CASSVGDRDADTQYF. Combining the CDR3 with reference TRBV9 and TRBJ2-3 gives the whole variable domain DSGVTQTPKHLITATGQRVTLRCSPRSGDLSVYWYQQSLDQGLQFLIQYYNGEERAKGNILERFSAQQFPDLHSELNLSSLELGDSALYFCASSVGDRDADTQYFGPGTRLTVL.

V usage is TRBV3-1 and J usage is TRBJ1-2, with D perhaps matching TRBD1 (6 bases). With 4 bases removed from V and 8 bases from J, the gap between germline ends came to 11 bases. Germline CDR1 and CDR2: LGHDT and YNNKEL (reference sequence). This CDR3 spans 12 amino acids. CDR3 bases: TGTGCCAGCAGCCGAGATCAGGGGGGCTACACCTTC. This encodes CASSRDQGGYTF.

This chain uses TRBV4-1 with TRBJ1-5; 9 nucleotides agree with TRBD1. Germline V gene data show CDR1 as MGHRA and CDR2 as YSYEKL. The CDR3 loop spans 17 amino acids. V shed 2 bases and J 7 bases; nucleotides not matched to a gene: 12. The CDR3 spells CASSQITQGAVTQPQHF. DNA for the CDR3: TGCGCCAGCAGCCAAATTACACAGGGGGCCGTCACCCAGCCCCAGCATTTT.

With regard to this clonotype: A much more abundant neighbour one base away suggests this may be a read error. The chain joins TRBV7-2 to TRBJ2-1; 10 bases align to TRBD1. CDR1 and CDR2 from the germline V gene are SGHTA and FQGNSA. V lost 3 bases, J lost 10 bases, and 12 bases stayed unmatched. The CDR3 covers 16 residues. The CDR3 nucleotides read TGTGCCAGCAGCTTGGAGGGACAGGGGAAAGGCAAAGAGCAGTTCTTC. This codes for CASSLEGQGKGKEQFF.

The chain has TRBV30 and TRBJ2-7; no clear D. Germline CDR1 GTSNPN, CDR2 SVGIG (reference sequence). This CDR3 comprises 11 residues. Deletions cut 2 bases from V and 5 bases from J, with 7 bases between. CDR3 in DNA: TGTGCCTGGAGTATAATAGACGAGCAGTACTTC. Its protein product is CAWSIIDEQYF.

The table lists this clonotype with a few counts. The chain is built from TRBV9 and TRBJ2-7; TRBD2 might be the D (6 bases). Trimming took 4 bases from V and 3 from J, leaving 17 bases between them. The CDR3 length is 15 residues. CDR1 is SGDLS and CDR2 is YYNGEE in the germline V gene. CDR3 nucleotides: TGTGCCAGCAGCCCACTCGCGGGATGGGACTACGAGCAGTACTTC. Protein product: CASSPLAGWDYEQYF.

The J gene is TRBJ2-3, the V gene TRBV28, with D tentatively TRBD2 (6 bases). Trimming cost V 6 bases and J 4 bases, with 17 bases left between them. Per the germline V gene, CDR1 is MDHEN and CDR2 is SYDVKM. CDR3 length: 15 residues. CDR3 coding DNA: TGTGCCAGCAGCGGGGACTCCGCGTCGGCAGATACGCAGTATTTT. Protein: CASSGDSASADTQYF.